Each of the 10 T cell receptor beta chains below was sequenced from the same sample in a study of CD8 T cells in Susac syndrome. An amount of RNA that ranged from roughly 0.5 to 1 ug was reverse transcribed with random hexamers. TCRdb re-called the immunoSEQ multiplex PCR reads through MiXCR, storing one row per CDR3 protein. The sample contains about 140,000 distinct CDR3 sequences, approximately 95% of which appear only once. The material sequenced was CD4+ T cells from PBMCs. The receptors come from a human donor in good health.

The CDR3 bases are TGTGCCAGCAGCTTAGAGGGAGCCTTGGGCACCATATATTTT. Its translation is CASSLEGALGTIYF. This rearrangement joins TRBV7-9 to TRBJ1-3; D is undetermined. Germline V gene data show CDR1 as SEHNR and CDR2 as FQNEAQ (reference sequence). V lost 1 base to trimming and J lost 9 bases, with 13 bases between them. The CDR3 has 14 amino acids.

The chain combines TRBV9 with TRBJ1-1; no reliable D call. CDR3 length equals 15 residues. The germline gives CDR1 SGDLS, CDR2 YYNGEE. Deletions cut 0 bases from V and 0 bases from J, with 9 bases between. The CDR3 protein is CASSVGVRLNTEAFF. For the CDR3, the DNA is TGTGCCAGCAGCGTAGGGGTACGGCTGAACACTGAAGCTTTCTTT.

V gene TRBV7-9 combines with J gene TRBJ1-5, with D unresolved. The CDR3 has 13 amino acids. Germline values: CDR1 SEHNR, CDR2 FQNEAQ (reference sequence). Trimming removed 5 bases at V and 7 bases at J, with 12 bases between. In DNA form, the CDR3 reads TGTGCCAGCAGCCCTCGGGAGGGCCAGCCCCAGCATTTT. It encodes CASSPREGQPQHF.

The rearrangement links TRBV5-1 to TRBJ2-7, with a tentative D call TRBD1 (7 bases). The ends were cut back, 4 bases at V and 3 bases at J, with 14 bases in the middle. The CDR3 is 14 residues long. The germline CDR1 and CDR2 sequences are SGHRS and YFSETQ. This CDR3 is CASSPGGQNYEQYF. The CDR3 coding sequence is TGCGCCAGCAGCCCCGGGGGACAGAACTACGAGCAGTACTTC.

This sequence joins TRBV12-3 or TRBV12-4 and TRBJ1-1, with TRBD1 as a possible D gene (5 bases). The germline V and J ends were trimmed by 7 bases and 7 bases, with 22 bases remaining between them. The CDR3 has 15 amino acids. The CDR3 DNA is TGTGCCAGCACCCCTAGGTTCGGGGGGGAGTATGAAGCTTTCTTT. Amino acids: CASTPRFGGEYEAFF.

This chain joins TRBV2 and TRBJ2-6; possibly TRBD2 for D (6 bases). Germline CDR1 SNHLY, CDR2 FYNNEI. Trimming removed 4 bases at V and 0 bases at J, with 10 bases between. The CDR3 consists of 16 residues. The DNA of the CDR3 is TGTGCCAGCAGTGTGGCGGGGCCCTCTGGGGCCAACGTCCTGACTTTC. It specifies CASSVAGPSGANVLTF.

The V gene is TRBV20-1, the J gene TRBJ1-5, with D possibly matching TRBD1 (6 bases). The CDR3 length is 14 residues. Germline V gene sequence: CDR1 DFQATT, CDR2 SNEGSKA (reference sequence). With 6 bases removed from V and 3 bases from J, the gap between germline ends came to 15 bases. The CDR3 region is CSADTGAYNQPQHF. The DNA of the CDR3 is TGCAGTGCGGATACGGGGGCGTACAATCAGCCCCAGCATTTT.

This chain uses TRBV25-1 with TRBJ2-1; TRBD2 matches at 9 bases. The CDR3 has 18 residues. CDR1 and CDR2 (germline): MGHDK, SYGVNS. V trimming: 0 bases; J trimming: 4 bases; junction bases outside the gene matches: 10. The CDR3 bases are TGTGCCAGCAGTGAATATTGGGGGGGACTAGCTTTTTACAATGAGCAGTTCTTC. It codes for CASSEYWGGLAFYNEQFF.

The chain has TRBV28 and TRBJ2-5; tentatively, D is TRBD2 (6 bases). V gave up 8 bases and J gave up 7 bases, with 23 bases separating them. Germline CDR1 is MDHEN and CDR2 is SYDVKM. The CDR3 runs 15 residues. DNA for the CDR3: TGTGCCAGCTTTTCTACTCACCGGGAGTTGAGGACCCAGTACTTC. It encodes CASFSTHRELRTQYF.

The chain couples TRBV9 to TRBJ2-3; 7 nucleotides align to TRBD2. The CDR3 is 16 amino acids. Germline-derived CDR1 and CDR2 are SGDLS and YYNGEE. Trimming took 0 bases from V and 1 from J; bases not matched to a gene: 5. This CDR3 is CASSVVPAGGTDTQYF. Here the CDR3 DNA reads TGTGCCAGCAGCGTAGTGCCTGCGGGAGGCACAGATACGCAGTATTTT.